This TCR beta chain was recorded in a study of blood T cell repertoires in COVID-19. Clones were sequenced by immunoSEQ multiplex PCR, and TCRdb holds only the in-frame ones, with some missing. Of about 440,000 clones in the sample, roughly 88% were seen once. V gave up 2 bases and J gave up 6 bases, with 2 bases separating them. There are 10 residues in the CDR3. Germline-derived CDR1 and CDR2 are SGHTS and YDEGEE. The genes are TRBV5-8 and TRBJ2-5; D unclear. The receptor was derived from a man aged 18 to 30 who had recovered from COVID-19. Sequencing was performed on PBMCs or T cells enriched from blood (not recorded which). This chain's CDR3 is CASSFKTQYF. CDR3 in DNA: TGTGCCAGCAGCTTTAAGACCCAGTACTTC.